This T cell receptor beta chain was sequenced during a study of T cell repertoires in cytomegalovirus infection (dated by TCRdb to about 2019). About the full investigation: Donor HLA type was relevant to the analysis, because carriage of CMV infection together with the matching HLA type was indicated by public TCR beta signatures.

Overall study results and their limits: In both this cohort and an independent roughly 330-donor cohort, the cumulative frequency of public TCR beta family members distinguished carriers of CMV infection plus the relevant HLA type. In the ex vivo response, HLA-C-restricted CMV-specific TCR beta clonotypes were dominant, and in two of eight donors the single most frequent clonotype came from this HLA-C-restricted group.

Sequences MRHNA (CDR1) and SNTAGT (CDR2) are obtained from the germline V gene. V ends up 6 bases short and J 1 base short, with an unmatched junction base count of 6. The CDR3 measures 15 amino acids from cysteine to phenylalanine. Of all the DNA, just the CDR3 is kept, 45 bases in frame from base 1. Reads for this sample came from an Illumina HiSeq 1500. TCRdb passed the public sequencing reads through fastp at Q25 and MiXCR, retaining productive beta sequences. A single entry per CDR3 protein holds the most common genes and DNA from its merged rows. This sample gives roughly 300,000 distinct CDR3 sequences in total; around 9.5% of them show up just once. The ten largest clones take up roughly 4.5% of the sample. The table lists this clonotype with many counts. Its recognized antigen is unknown. Per-base qualities were not stored, and no clone one base away is much larger.

The chain is encoded by TRBV6-4 joined to TRBJ2-3; the central 8 bases match TRBD2. The sequence came from a human donor in good health (CMV status not recorded). Some clones in this sample may be carry-over from other donors' samples. Sequences were obtained from PBMCs. The CDR3 loop reads CASSTSGGGTDTQYF. The DNA is as follows: TGTGCCAGCAGCACTAGCGGAGGGGGCACAGATACGCAGTATTTT.